The 20 T cell receptor beta chains presented below share a single source sample, sequenced in a study of T cell changes during pregnancy in multiple sclerosis. Assay: immunoSEQ multiplex PCR; the TCRdb copy retains only in-frame clones and omits some. The table records about 31,000 clones, around nine tenths of them present only once. The material sequenced was CD8+ T cells from peripheral blood mononuclear cells, taken in the second trimester of pregnancy. Receptors originate from a female donor with multiple sclerosis, enrolled in a pregnancy study.

V and J are TRBV7-8 and TRBJ1-5; 8 nucleotides agree with TRBD1. With 5 bases clipped from V and 4 bases from J, the junction kept 7 bases outside the gene matches. The CDR3 totals 15 residues. CDR1 is SGHVS, CDR2 FQNEAQ, per germline. CDR3 in amino acids: CASSPDRVGNQPQHF. The CDR3 region has the DNA TGTGCCAGCAGCCCGGACAGGGTCGGGAATCAGCCCCAGCATTTT.

The chain combines TRBV7-3 with TRBJ1-1; maybe TRBD1 (5 bases). Germline-derived CDR1 and CDR2 are SGHTA and FQGTGA. The CDR3 consists of 15 residues. V was pared by 2 bases and J by 7 bases, with 17 bases between. The CDR3 here is CASSLDLGGGYEAFF. CDR3 in DNA: TGTGCCAGCAGCTTAGACCTGGGGGGAGGATATGAAGCTTTCTTT.

V is TRBV30 and J is TRBJ2-1, with TRBD2 identical over 9 bases. The CDR3 covers 15 residues. The germline gives CDR1 GTSNPN, CDR2 SVGIG (reference sequence). Losses at the gene ends were 3 bases for V and 8 bases for J; bases not matched to a gene: 11. The CDR3 loop is CAWSGSSGVIDEQFF. The DNA of the CDR3 is TGTGCCTGGAGCGGCTCTAGCGGGGTTATAGATGAGCAGTTCTTC.

The chain uses TRBV10-3 and TRBJ2-1; weak D call: TRBD2 (5 bases). CDR3 length: 14 amino acids. The germline gives CDR1 ENHRY, CDR2 SYGVKD. Trimming pared 10 bases from V and 8 bases from J, leaving 21 bases between. Written as DNA, the CDR3 is TGTGCCACCGCAGCGGCATTTAACGATCATGAGCAGTTCTTC. Its translation is CATAAAFNDHEQFF.

Concerning this clone itself: The junction shows a germline mismatch at one end, possibly a read error. The J gene is TRBJ2-1, the V gene TRBV9; TRBD1 is a possible D gene (6 bases). The CDR3 is 12 residues long. Germline CDR1 is SGDLS and CDR2 is YYNGEE. The DNA for the CDR3 is TGTGCCAGCAGCGTAGATGGGGGCAGCCCGGTCTTC. Translation gives CASSVDGGSPVF.

In this sample, this clone is large (0.1 to 1%). J is TRBJ2-7 and V is TRBV7-6; tentative D call: TRBD2 (6 bases). This CDR3 is 15 amino acids long. V dropped 5 bases and J dropped 1 base, with 15 bases sitting between them. CDR1 and CDR2 (germline): SGHVS, FNYEAQ. The CDR3 region has the DNA TGTGCCAGCAGCCCCCGGGGAGGCTCTTCCTACGAGCAGTACTTC. As protein: CASSPRGGSSYEQYF.

The V and J genes are TRBV5-8 and TRBJ2-3, with 11 bases fitting TRBD1. The CDR3 contains 15 residues. Germline CDR1 SGHTS, CDR2 YDEGEE. J gave up 6 bases and V 6 bases, and 9 bases lay outside the gene matches. CDR3 amino acids: CASTHGQGAGDTQYF. The CDR3 nucleotides are TGTGCCAGCACCCACGGACAGGGGGCGGGGGATACGCAGTATTTT.

The chain links TRBV23-1 to TRBJ1-4; 7 positions match TRBD1. TRBV23-1 is an ORF for which the function is uncertain. The CDR3 loop spans 16 amino acids. V was pared by 4 bases and J by 1 base, with 6 bases of the junction left unmatched. CDR3 region: CASSRSDRVTNEKLFF. CDR3 nucleotide sequence: TGCGCCAGCAGTCGATCAGACAGGGTAACTAATGAAAAACTGTTTTTT.

The chain recombines TRBV28 with TRBJ1-2; possible D gene TRBD1, 5 bases. The CDR3 length is 16 residues. Germline V gene data show CDR1 as MDHEN and CDR2 as SYDVKM. V was cut by 3 bases and J by 4 bases, with 18 bases left in between. Here the CDR3 reads CASSFPTRGVSYGYTF. In nucleotides, the CDR3 is TGTGCCAGCAGTTTTCCCACTCGGGGGGTCTCCTATGGCTACACCTTC.

The J gene is TRBJ1-5, the V gene TRBV4-1, with D unclear. V was cut by 1 base and J by 4 bases, with 8 bases left in between. CDR1 is MGHRA and CDR2 is YSYEKL in the germline V gene. This CDR3 region has 14 residues. The CDR3 spells CASSQAPENQPQHF. The CDR3 bases are TGCGCCAGCAGCCAAGCCCCAGAAAATCAGCCCCAGCATTTT.

The chain is built from TRBV29-1 and TRBJ1-3; tentative D call: TRBD1 (6 bases). V was shortened by 1 base and J by 3 bases, with 10 bases between the two germline ends. This CDR3 is 14 amino acids long. Germline CDR1 is SQVTM and CDR2 is ANQGSEA. The CDR3 nucleotides are TGCAGCGTTGAAGGGACAGACATTGGAAACACCATATATTTT. It translates to CSVEGTDIGNTIYF.

This chain connects TRBV27 to TRBJ1-1; maybe TRBD1 (6 bases). Trimming removed 2 bases from V and 11 bases from J, with 21 bases in between. The CDR3 consists of 15 residues. The germline V gene encodes CDR1 MNHEY and CDR2 SMNVEV (reference sequence). The CDR3 nucleotides are TGTGCCAGCAGTTTAATAGCTGCTGGGGGCGTCGGTGCTTTCTTT. It is translated as CASSLIAAGGVGAFF.

The J gene is TRBJ2-7, the V gene TRBV5-4; D is ambiguous. V dropped 4 bases and J dropped 5 bases, with 10 bases sitting between them. Germline-derived CDR1 and CDR2 are SGHNT and YYREEE (reference sequence). The length of the CDR3 is 12 residues. The CDR3 loop is CASSRLSDEQYF. The CDR3 DNA sequence: TGTGCCAGCAGCCGTTTATCGGACGAGCAGTACTTC.

The CDR3 reads CAWSHPGQGNTEAFF. CDR3 nucleotide sequence: TGTGCCTGGAGTCACCCGGGACAGGGGAACACTGAAGCTTTCTTT. The rearrangement uses TRBV30 and TRBJ1-1; 9 bases are a match to TRBD1. V gave up 2 bases and J gave up 1 base; unmatched junction bases: 5. The germline V gene encodes CDR1 GTSNPN and CDR2 SVGIG (reference sequence). The CDR3 has 15 amino acids.

The rearrangement uses TRBV18 and TRBJ2-1, with 8 bases lining up with TRBD2. Trimming took 3 bases from V and 3 from J; bases not matched to a gene: 7. CDR3 length: 16 residues. CDR1 and CDR2 from the germline V gene are KGHSH and LQKENI. This chain's CDR3 is CASSPPSGGRYNEQFF. The CDR3 coding sequence is TGTGCCAGCTCACCCCCCAGCGGGGGCCGCTACAATGAGCAGTTCTTC.

This clone is a singleton in its sample. The chain carries TRBV28 and TRBJ2-7; 10 bases align to TRBD1. The CDR3 consists of 16 residues. Looked up from germline, CDR1 is MDHEN and CDR2 is SYDVKM. V gave up 3 bases and J gave up 3 bases; unmatched junction bases: 8. For the CDR3, the DNA is TGTGCCAGCAGTTTGGGATTCCGGACAGGGGGCTACGAGCAGTACTTC. Its translation: CASSLGFRTGGYEQYF.

V usage is TRBV7-9 and J usage is TRBJ2-1; 7 nucleotides line up with TRBD1. Germline V gene sequence: CDR1 SEHNR, CDR2 FQNEAQ (reference sequence). The CDR3 totals 13 residues. V lost 5 bases to trimming and J lost 8 bases; unmatched junction nucleotides: 6. CDR3 protein: CASSPRQGYEQFF. CDR3 in DNA: TGTGCCAGCAGCCCTAGACAGGGCTATGAGCAGTTCTTC.

The gene calls are TRBV5-6 and TRBJ2-5; perhaps TRBD1 as D (6 bases). This CDR3 is built from 12 residues. Germline V CDR1 and CDR2: SGHDT, YYEEEE. In DNA, the CDR3 is TGTGGCGCAGGGGAATGGATGAAGACCCAGTACTTC. This encodes CGAGEWMKTQYF.

V is TRBV4-1 and J is TRBJ1-5, with D possibly TRBD1 on 5 matching bases. The CDR3 loop spans 14 amino acids. Trimming stripped 4 bases from V and 7 bases from J, with 14 bases between. Germline V lookup: CDR1 MGHRA, CDR2 YSYEKL. The CDR3 coding sequence is TGCGCCAGCAGCCCCAGGGTAGGGATCCAGCCCCAGCATTTT. This translates into CASSPRVGIQPQHF.

This sequence joins TRBV5-5 and TRBJ1-1, with unresolved D. The CDR3 consists of 12 residues. Trimming left V 2 bases short and J 3 bases short, with 5 bases between. Germline assignment: CDR1 SGHKS and CDR2 YYEKEE (reference sequence). The CDR3 sequence: CASSFFDTEAFF. The CDR3 region has the DNA TGTGCCAGCAGCTTTTTCGACACTGAAGCTTTCTTT.